Shown below are 19 T cell receptor beta chains from a single sample sequenced in a study of response to subunit inactivated influenza vaccine. TCRdb recomputed calls from the RT-PCR reads with MiXCR, one row per CDR3 protein. The sample holds 700,000 to 900,000 distinct CDR3 sequences, about 20% seen once. The sample here was PBMCs from blood, taken less than 6 days after vaccination. These receptors all stem from a man between 45 and 60 years old who received an inactivated influenza vaccine.

The chain recombines TRBV5-1 with TRBJ1-3; D gene uncertain. This CDR3 spans 15 amino acids. From germline, CDR1 is SGHRS and CDR2 YFSETQ. Deletions cut 5 bases from V and 1 base from J, with 13 bases between. CDR3 DNA sequence: TGCGCCAGCAGGGATCAAGGGATTTCTGGAAACACCATATATTTT. Its protein is CASRDQGISGNTIYF.

This clonotype was counted only a few times. This rearrangement joins TRBV6-5 to TRBJ2-3; D perhaps matches TRBD1 (5 bases). V gave up 2 bases and J gave up 6 bases, with 18 bases separating them. CDR3 length: 16 amino acids. Germline V gene sequence: CDR1 MNHEY, CDR2 SVGAGI. CDR3 sequence (DNA): TGTGCCAGCAGTTACACCAGGGTTCCTGGCAAGGATACGCAGTATTTT. This translates into CASSYTRVPGKDTQYF.

The chain combines TRBV20-1 with TRBJ2-7, with D perhaps matching TRBD1 or TRBD2 (5 bases each). The CDR3 loop spans 14 amino acids. Germline lookup yields CDR1 DFQATT and CDR2 SNEGSKA (reference sequence). Trimming removed 6 bases at V and 0 bases at J, with 15 bases between. CDR3: CSATRVGSSYEQYF. CDR3 bases: TGCAGTGCCACCAGGGTGGGGAGCTCCTACGAGCAGTACTTC.

CDR3 residues: CASSPGLIWRIQYF. The DNA for the CDR3 is TGTGCCAGCAGCCCCGGGCTCATCTGGAGAATTCAGTACTTC. This rearrangement joins TRBV13 to TRBJ2-4; D remains ambiguous. CDR3 length: 14 residues. CDR1 and CDR2 from the germline V gene are PRHDT and FYEKMQ (reference sequence). V dropped 5 bases and J dropped 10 bases, with 18 bases sitting between them.

A few counts support this clonotype. The rearrangement joins TRBV15 to TRBJ2-5, with D maybe TRBD1 (6 bases). The CDR3 is 14 residues long. CDR1 is LNHNV and CDR2 is YYDKDF in the germline V gene (reference sequence). The germline V and J ends were trimmed by 4 bases and 1 base, with 10 bases remaining between them. CDR3 sequence: CATSKGDLQETQYF. CDR3 sequence (DNA): TGTGCCACCAGCAAGGGGGACCTCCAAGAGACCCAGTACTTC. Full variable domain (remainder filled in from reference TRBV15 and TRBJ2-5): DAMVIQNPRYQVTQFGKPVTLSCSQTLNHNVMYWYQQKSSQAPKLLFHYYDKDFNNEADTPDNFQSRRPNTSFCFLDIRSPGLGDTAMYLCATSKGDLQETQYFGPGTRLLVL.

This chain connects TRBV9 to TRBJ2-5, with 7 positions matching TRBD1. The CDR3 totals 15 residues. The V segment lost 3 bases and the J segment 5 bases; nucleotides outside the gene matches: 10. The germline V gene has CDR1 SGDLS and CDR2 YYNGEE. The DNA for the CDR3 is TGTGCCAGCAGCGACAGACAGGGTAGAGAGGAGACCCAGTACTTC. It codes for CASSDRQGREETQYF.

This clonotype has a handful of counts. The chain links TRBV29-1 to TRBJ2-1; TRBD1 agrees at 7 bases. Germline loops: CDR1 SQVTM, CDR2 ANQGSEA. Trimming cost V 6 bases and J 13 bases; bases outside gene matches: 6. This CDR3 comprises 10 residues. In DNA form, the CDR3 reads TGCAGCGTATATAGACAGGGCCAGTTCTTC. Its translation is CSVYRQGQFF.

The chain couples TRBV20-1 to TRBJ2-2; D uncertain. V shed 1 base and J shed 4 bases, with 7 bases lying between them. CDR3 size: 13 residues. Germline CDR1 reads DFQATT; CDR2 reads SNEGSKA (reference sequence). This CDR3 reads CSARGWTTGELFF. The CDR3 DNA reads TGCAGTGCTAGAGGGTGGACCACCGGGGAGCTGTTTTTT.

J is TRBJ2-7 and V is TRBV6-5, with a possible D match to TRBD2 (5 bases). Trimming cost V 4 bases and J 6 bases, with 16 bases left between them. The V gene's germline CDR1 is MNHEY and CDR2 SVGAGI. The CDR3 is 14 amino acids. The CDR3 DNA reads as TGTGCCAGCAGTTCCCCGGGAACATGGGGCGAGCAGTACTTC. Encoded protein: CASSSPGTWGEQYF.

This chain connects TRBV5-1 to TRBJ1-1, with D uncertain. The CDR3 totals 15 residues. Germline V lookup: CDR1 SGHRS, CDR2 YFSETQ. The germline V and J ends were trimmed by 8 bases and 1 base, with 18 bases remaining between them. CDR3 coding DNA: TGCGCCAGTAAACGACTAATGGCCGAGAACACTGAAGCTTTCTTT. Amino acids: CASKRLMAENTEAFF.

The chain couples TRBV7-2 to TRBJ2-3; no reliable D call. Germline V gives CDR1 SGHTA, CDR2 FQGNSA. This CDR3 is 14 amino acids long. The V end lost 1 base, the J end lost 5 bases, and 10 bases lay between the germline ends. The CDR3: CASSLGWSGDTQYF. CDR3 coding DNA: TGTGCCAGCAGCTTAGGGTGGTCGGGAGATACGCAGTATTTT.

This chain joins TRBV10-3 and TRBJ2-1, with 11 bases fitting TRBD2. Germline CDR1 is ENHRY and CDR2 is SYGVKD. The CDR3 contains 14 residues. Trimming cost V 6 bases and J 8 bases; bases outside gene matches: 6. CDR3 sequence: CAIRASGRFHEQFF. DNA of the CDR3: TGTGCCATCAGAGCTAGCGGGAGGTTCCATGAGCAGTTCTTC.

The rearrangement uses TRBV7-2 and TRBJ2-5, with D hard to call. Germline CDR1 SGHTA, CDR2 FQGNSA. V was trimmed by 2 bases and J by 12 bases, leaving 13 bases between them. This CDR3 comprises 12 residues. CDR3 nucleotides: TGTGCCAGCAGCTTATCTTTTTCACGGAAGTACTTC. This gives the protein CASSLSFSRKYF.

The chain couples TRBV4-2 to TRBJ2-3, with D possibly being TRBD1 (6 bases). Germline V gene sequence: CDR1 LGHNA, CDR2 YNFKEQ. This CDR3 has 14 residues. V was pared by 1 base and J by 8 bases, with 13 bases between. As DNA, the CDR3 is TGTGCCAGCAGCCAAGGGGGGCCAGCGGTTACGCAGTATTTT. This sequence encodes CASSQGGPAVTQYF.

The CDR3 DNA is TGTGCCACCAGCAGCCGGGACAGGGTCACCGAGCAGTACTTC. Translated: CATSSRDRVTEQYF. The rearrangement joins TRBV15 to TRBJ2-7; TRBD1 agrees at 9 bases. The length of the CDR3 is 14 residues. Per germline, CDR1 LNHNV and CDR2 YYDKDF (reference sequence). V gave up 3 bases and J gave up 6 bases; unmatched junction bases: 6.

This clonotype was counted between two and nine times. The chain links TRBV20-1 to TRBJ2-3, with 10 bases matching TRBD2. V was pared by 5 bases and J by 2 bases, with 7 bases of the junction left unmatched. In germline, CDR1 is DFQATT, CDR2 SNEGSKA (reference sequence). The CDR3 is 15 amino acids. CDR3 loop: CSAERGGRITDTQYF. The CDR3 bases are TGCAGTGCTGAGCGGGGGGGCCGTATCACAGATACGCAGTATTTT.

The rearrangement links TRBV15 to TRBJ2-7; D is uncertain. The CDR3 loop spans 15 amino acids. V dropped 0 bases and J dropped 4 bases, with 13 bases sitting between them. Germline-derived CDR1 and CDR2 are LNHNV and YYDKDF (reference sequence). The CDR3 nucleotides read TGTGCCACCAGCAGAGATGGTGGGGTGGGGTACGAGCAGTACTTC. Translating it yields CATSRDGGVGYEQYF. Drawing the rest from reference TRBV15 and TRBJ2-7, the complete variable domain is DAMVIQNPRYQVTQFGKPVTLSCSQTLNHNVMYWYQQKSSQAPKLLFHYYDKDFNNEADTPDNFQSRRPNTSFCFLDIRSPGLGDTAMYLCATSRDGGVGYEQYFGPGTRLTVT.

V and J are TRBV18 and TRBJ2-5; TRBD1 matches 7 bases. V was clipped by 5 bases and J by 6 bases; unmatched bases: 9. Germline loops: CDR1 KGHSH, CDR2 LQKENI. The CDR3 extends over 14 amino acids. CDR3 DNA sequence: TGTGCCAGCTCATCCGGGACAGTTGGAAAGACCCAGTACTTC. Encoded protein: CASSSGTVGKTQYF.

This clonotype turned up a few times. This rearrangement joins TRBV5-1 to TRBJ2-3; D is unresolved. V was clipped by 0 bases and J by 2 bases, with 7 bases between them. Looked up from germline, CDR1 is SGHRS and CDR2 is YFSETQ. The CDR3 spans 14 residues. Here the CDR3 reads CASSLDDFTDTQYF. The CDR3 DNA reads TGCGCCAGCAGCTTGGATGACTTCACAGATACGCAGTATTTT.